Listed below are T cell receptor beta chains from one sample, sequenced in a study of human T cells and chemical hapten exposure. In TCRdb, the RACE reads were re-called with MiXCR into one record per CDR3 protein. The sample yields about 380,000 distinct CDR3 sequences, about 6% seen once. The sequencing here drew on whole blood, taken in connection with sensitization to the hapten diphenylcyclopropenone (DPC). These receptors originate from a woman aged 18-30 years with alopecia areata. Some clones in this sample may be carry-over from other donors' samples. Each CDR3 is given with its conserved first and last residue. The D gene is left open where the match is weak. A row's size may be missing; if present it is once, few, many or a size class.

J,size,V,D,DNA,CDR3
TRBJ2-7,many,TRBV5-1,-,TGCGCCAGCAGCTTGGAGAGTCCCAGACCCCCTACCTACGAGCAGTACTTC,CASSLESPRPPTYEQYF
TRBJ2-2,few,TRBV5-1,-,TGCGCCAGCAGCTTCGGGCCCGGGGAGCTGTTTTTT,CASSFGPGELFF
TRBJ1-1,few,TRBV18,-,TGTGCCAGCTCGCGCAAGGTGGGGGGCGGCACTGAAGCTTTCTTT,CASSRKVGGGTEAFF
TRBJ2-7,few,TRBV10-3,-,TGTGCCATCAGTGAGTCGATGACAGTTCACGAGCAGTACTTC,CAISESMTVHEQYF
TRBJ1-4,many,TRBV10-3,TRBD1,TGTGCCATCAGTGAGGGGGACAGATATGAAAAACTGTTTTTT,CAISEGDRYEKLFF
TRBJ2-5,-,TRBV28,TRBD2,TGTGCCAGCAGTCCGCGACTAGCGGGGGGCAAAGAGACCCAGTACTTC,CASSPRLAGGKETQYF
TRBJ2-2,many,TRBV7-6,-,TGTGCCAGCAGCTTAGGACAGGCGATGAACACCGGGGAGCTGTTTTTT,CASSLGQAMNTGELFF
TRBJ1-2,-,TRBV7-6,-,TGTGCCAGCAGCCTTAACCCCACAGGAACAAGCTATGGCTACACCTTC,CASSLNPTGTSYGYTF
TRBJ1-4,-,TRBV3-1,-,TGTGCCAGCAGCCACATCCCCGGGGATGAAAAACTGTTTTTT,CASSHIPGDEKLFF
TRBJ2-2,few,TRBV5-1,-,TGCGCCAGCACCATCGGGGCCTTGGGGACCGGGGAGCTGTTTTTT,CASTIGALGTGELFF
TRBJ2-2,many,TRBV6-5,-,TGTGCCAGCAGTTACGCCACAGGGTCCGGGGAGCTGTTTTTT,CASSYATGSGELFF
TRBJ2-3,many,TRBV6-2/TRBV6-3,TRBD2,TGTGCCAGCAGCCCGGGACTAGCGAATCAAGATACGCAGTATTTT,CASSPGLANQDTQYF
TRBJ1-2,many,TRBV20-1,-,TGCAGTGCTAGAGACTTCTCACGGGGCACGGATGGCTACACCTTC,CSARDFSRGTDGYTF
TRBJ1-2,few,TRBV7-9,-,TGTGCCAGCAGCTTAGCAGGGGGAGAAGCAACTTATGGCTACACCTTC,CASSLAGGEATYGYTF
TRBJ1-6,many,TRBV10-3,-,TGTGCCATCAGATTCTCCCAAGGATCTCCGAATTCACCCCTCCACTTT,CAIRFSQGSPNSPLHF
TRBJ1-2,many,TRBV7-2,-,TGTGCCAGCAGCTTAGCGGCCCCTGGATATGGCTACACCTTC,CASSLAAPGYGYTF
TRBJ1-5,many,TRBV10-3,TRBD1,TGTGCCATCAGTCCGACAGGGGGCGGTCAGCCCCAGCATTTT,CAISPTGGGQPQHF
TRBJ1-1,few,TRBV7-2,-,TGTGCCAGCAGCTCCCTGTGGGGCGGGGATCCTTTCTTT,CASSSLWGGDPFF
TRBJ1-2,many,TRBV20-1,-,TGCAGTGCTAGAGACACTGAATATAACTATGGCTACACCTTC,CSARDTEYNYGYTF
TRBJ1-6,-,TRBV6-6,TRBD1,TGTGCCAGCAGTTACTCAGGGGGCAAAGGTTCACCCCTCCACTTT,CASSYSGGKGSPLHF
TRBJ1-4,many,TRBV7-4,-,TGTGCCAGCAGCTTAGTAAGCACGAGCGGCAATAATGAAAAACTGTTTTTT,CASSLVSTSGNNEKLFF
TRBJ1-2,few,TRBV12-3/TRBV12-4,-,TGTGCCAGCAGTAAGGGTGGCTACACCTTC,CASSKGGYTF
TRBJ2-3,few,TRBV20-1,-,TGCAGTGCTAGAGAATGGGGGGTTTATTTGGATACGCAGTATTTT,CSAREWGVYLDTQYF
TRBJ1-6,few,TRBV6-5,TRBD1,TGTGCCAGCAGTGGTATGACAGGGGATAATTCACCCCTCCACTTT,CASSGMTGDNSPLHF
TRBJ2-1,few,TRBV11-1,TRBD1,TGTGCCAGCAGCCTACTCGGCCGGGACAGATACAATGAGCAGTTCTTC,CASSLLGRDRYNEQFF
TRBJ2-1,many,TRBV3-1,-,TGTGCCAGCAGCCAAGGTAACTTTGGAGAGCAGTTCTTC,CASSQGNFGEQFF
TRBJ2-5,few,TRBV12-3/TRBV12-4,TRBD1,TGTGCCAGCAATATCTACAGGGGCCAAGAGACCCAGTACTTC,CASNIYRGQETQYF
TRBJ1-1,few,TRBV12-5,-,TGTGCTAGTGGTTTGCGCATGGGCACTGAAGCTTTCTTT,CASGLRMGTEAFF
TRBJ1-5,-,TRBV20-1,-,TGCAGTGCTAGAGATCCTCGGAGGGAGAACAATCAGCCCCAGCATTTT,CSARDPRRENNQPQHF
TRBJ1-2,many,TRBV5-6,-,TGTGCCAGCAGCTTGGTGATTGGTGGCTACACCTTC,CASSLVIGGYTF
TRBJ2-7,-,TRBV6-1,TRBD2,TGTGCCAGCAGGGATCCTAGCGGGGGGGCCTACGAGCAGTACTTC,CASRDPSGGAYEQYF
TRBJ2-7,many,TRBV6-5,-,TGTGCCAGCAGTCCCGGGGCTGGGGGGTACGAGCAGTACTTC,CASSPGAGGYEQYF
TRBJ2-7,few,TRBV4-1,TRBD1,TGCGCCAGCAGTCCTGAACCGGGACAGTCCTACGAGCAGTACTTC,CASSPEPGQSYEQYF
TRBJ1-1,few,TRBV7-2,TRBD1,TGTGCCAGCAGCTTATCGGGACAGGGATCTCTAATGAACACTGAAGCTTTCTTT,CASSLSGQGSLMNTEAFF
TRBJ2-3,-,TRBV10-3,TRBD2,TGTGCCATCAGTGGGCTAGCGGGGACCCGAGATCAAAGCACAGATACGCAGTATTTT,CAISGLAGTRDQSTDTQYF
TRBJ1-1,many,TRBV6-1,-,TGTGCCAGCAGACGACAGGAGAAAGAAGCTTTCTTT,CASRRQEKEAFF
TRBJ1-1,many,TRBV7-9,TRBD1,TGTGCCAGCAGCAGCCGGGACAGCGTTATGAACACTGAAGCTTTCTTT,CASSSRDSVMNTEAFF
TRBJ2-3,-,TRBV7-9,TRBD2,TGTGCCAGCGGCTCCCTCCACCCTAGCGGATTCACAGATACGCAGTATTTT,CASGSLHPSGFTDTQYF
TRBJ2-3,few,TRBV7-2,-,TGTGCCAGCAGCCCTCCGGGGCCAGATACGCAGTATTTT,CASSPPGPDTQYF
TRBJ1-2,many,TRBV15,TRBD1,TGTGCCACCAGCGGGGGACAGGGGGTCTATGGCTACACCTTC,CATSGGQGVYGYTF